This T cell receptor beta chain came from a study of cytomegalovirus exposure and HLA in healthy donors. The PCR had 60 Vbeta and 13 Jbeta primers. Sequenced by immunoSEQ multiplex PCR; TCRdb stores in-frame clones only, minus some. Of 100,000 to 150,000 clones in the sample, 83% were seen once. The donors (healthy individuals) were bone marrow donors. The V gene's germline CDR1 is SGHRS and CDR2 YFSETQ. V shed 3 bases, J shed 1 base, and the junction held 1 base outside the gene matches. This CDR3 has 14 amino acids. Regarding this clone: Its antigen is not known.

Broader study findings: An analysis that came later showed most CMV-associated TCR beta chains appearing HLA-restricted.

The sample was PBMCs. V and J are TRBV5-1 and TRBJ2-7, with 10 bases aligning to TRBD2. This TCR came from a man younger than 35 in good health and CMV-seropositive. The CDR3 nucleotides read TGCGCCAGCAGCTGGACTAGCGGTTCCTACGAGCAGTACTTC. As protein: CASSWTSGSYEQYF.